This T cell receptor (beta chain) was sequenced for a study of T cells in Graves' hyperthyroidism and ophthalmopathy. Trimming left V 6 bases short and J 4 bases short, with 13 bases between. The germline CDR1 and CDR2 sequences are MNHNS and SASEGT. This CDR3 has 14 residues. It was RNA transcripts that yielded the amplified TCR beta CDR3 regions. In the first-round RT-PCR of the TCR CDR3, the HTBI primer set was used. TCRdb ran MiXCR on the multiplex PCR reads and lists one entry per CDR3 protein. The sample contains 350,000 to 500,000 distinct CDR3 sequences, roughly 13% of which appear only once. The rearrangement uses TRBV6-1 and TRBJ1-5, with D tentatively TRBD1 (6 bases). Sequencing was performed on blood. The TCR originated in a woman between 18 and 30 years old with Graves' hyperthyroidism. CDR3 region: CASSLGQINQPQHF. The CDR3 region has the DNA TGTGCCAGCAGCCTTGGACAGATAAATCAGCCCCAGCATTTT.